This T cell receptor (beta chain) was identified during a study of blood T cell repertoires in COVID-19. CDR1 is GTSNPN and CDR2 is SVGIG in the germline V gene (reference sequence). CDR3 length: 16 amino acids. V dropped 4 bases and J dropped 4 bases, with 19 bases sitting between them. In the study's own analysis: Reference gene primer amplification gave nucleated cell count estimates. Clones were sequenced by immunoSEQ multiplex PCR, and TCRdb holds only the in-frame ones, with some missing. The V and J calls and clone size come from that table; D and trimming were worked out from the DNA. The sample includes 87,000 or so clones, about 92% seen only once; the top ten take about 6.7%.

The gene calls are TRBV30 and TRBJ2-2; the D gene is possibly TRBD2 (5 bases). Sequenced: peripheral blood. The sequence came from a man aged 18 to 30 with COVID-19, enrolled during active disease. This CDR3 is CAWTRRSGPVTGELFF. The DNA for the CDR3 is TGTGCCTGGACGAGACGGAGCGGCCCAGTCACCGGGGAGCTGTTTTTT.